This TCR beta chain was found in a study of pediatric ulcerative colitis. Of note for this clone: Antigen specificity is unknown.

The rectum was sampled with one to two pinch biopsies at colonoscopy. Study conclusions and caveats: Repertoires came from total lymphocyte DNA, not specific subsets. Blood-rectal clonal overlap within each person was significantly higher in ulcerative colitis patients than controls.

The CDR3 is 8 residues long. Trimming stripped 0 bases from V and 13 bases from J, with 0 bases between. Germline V lookup: CDR1 SNHLY, CDR2 FYNNEI. The assay was run at survey level. Up to 500,000 reads were sequenced per sample. TCRdb keeps only in-frame clones here, not all; method: immunoSEQ multiplex PCR. Among around 34,000 clones listed, around 80% were seen once. Sequencing input: gut tissue. The V call is TRBV2, the J call TRBJ1-1; D not resolved. The source is a boy aged 5-17 years with mild ulcerative colitis. CDR3 residues: CASSEAFF. The DNA of the CDR3 is TGTGCCAGCAGTGAAGCTTTCTTT.